The text below deals with one T cell receptor beta chain. This sample stems from a study of blood T cell repertoires in COVID-19. On the study more broadly: Sites in the United States, Italy and Spain provided acute and convalescent COVID-19 samples.

This CDR3 has 17 amino acids. The V and J ends lost 5 bases and 5 bases respectively, with 24 bases between them. Germline V gives CDR1 MNHNY, CDR2 SVGAGI (reference sequence). Participants spanned ages roughly 18 to 95 years and resided in some 22 US areas. Original methodology: Nucleated cell counts were estimated from reference gene primer amplification. The data were produced by immunoSEQ multiplex PCR, yet TCRdb's version contains in-frame clones alone and is incomplete. V and J calls plus clone size are reproduced from that table; the DNA served to infer D and trimming. The sample lists 250,000 or so clones; around 90% were seen once.

The V and J genes are TRBV6-6 and TRBJ1-2; D uncertain. This sequence originates from a woman aged 30 to 39 who had been exposed to COVID-19. Sequencing was done on a sample of PBMCs or T cells enriched from blood (not recorded which). The CDR3 region is CASSLSQVNLYWYGYTF. CDR3 sequence (DNA): TGTGCCAGCAGTCTATCCCAGGTTAATTTGTATTGGTATGGCTACACCTTC.